One sample yielded the 29 T cell receptor beta chains listed below, sequenced in a study of shared T cell receptors in the human thymus. TCRdb's copy holds only in-frame clones and misses some; the assay was immunoSEQ multiplex PCR. The sample carries 650,000 to 950,000 clones, approximately 85% recorded once. These data were likewise used in another study, on human thymus T cells.

The source material was thymocytes. These receptor sequences come from a girl under two years old with a congenital heart defect.

About this clone itself: The junction does not match germline at one end; this may be a read error. The chain recombines TRBV10-3 with TRBJ1-2, with 10 bases that match TRBD1. The CDR3 runs to 15 residues. Looked up from germline, CDR1 is ENHRY and CDR2 is SYGVKD. The CDR3 DNA follows: TGTGCCATCAGTGAAGACAGGGGGCGAAACTTTGGCTACACCTTC. Translating it yields CAISEDRGRNFGYTF.

The gene calls are TRBV10-2 and TRBJ2-5, with TRBD2 matching over 7 bases. Gene TRBJ2-7 matches the end of the DNA better, so the J call may be wrong. Germline CDR1 WSHSY, CDR2 SAAADI. The length of the CDR3 is 19 residues. CDR3: CASSEWGGRRCREIYEQYF. The CDR3, as DNA: TGCGCCAGCAGTGAGTGGGGGGGACGCCGGTGTAGGGAGATCTACGAGCAGTACTTC.

This clone was seen a handful of times. The chain couples TRBV4-3 to TRBJ1-1, with unresolved D. The CDR3 is made up of 13 amino acids. Trimming removed 8 bases at V and 1 base at J, with 11 bases between. Germline V gives CDR1 LGHNA, CDR2 YSLEER. CDR3 loop: CASRCQENTEAFF. The DNA of the CDR3 is TGCGCCAGCCGGTGTCAGGAGAACACTGAAGCTTTCTTT.

The chain has TRBV6-1 and TRBJ2-3; 9 bases are a match to TRBD1. CDR3 length: 15 amino acids. The germline V gene encodes CDR1 MNHNS and CDR2 SASEGT. Unmatched junction bases numbered 8, after V lost 7 bases and J lost 3 bases. Written as DNA, the CDR3 is TGTGCCAGCACTTGTTCGGGACAGGGAACAGATACGCAGTATTTT. Protein product: CASTCSGQGTDTQYF.

J is TRBJ1-1 and V is TRBV4-2; D is uncertain. Germline-derived CDR1 and CDR2 are LGHNA and YNFKEQ. Trimming left V 1 base short and J 3 bases short, with 18 bases between. This CDR3 has 17 amino acids. The CDR3 nucleotides read TGTGCCAGCAGCCAAGCCTCCCCGGAGCCCCGGGACACTGAAGCTTTCTTT. As protein: CASSQASPEPRDTEAFF.

This clone was seen a single time. The chain carries TRBV5-1 and TRBJ2-7; TRBD2 might be the D (5 bases). Trimming took 0 bases from V and 3 from J, leaving 13 bases between them. The CDR3 loop spans 15 amino acids. Per the germline V gene, CDR1 is SGHRS and CDR2 is YFSETQ. The CDR3 sequence: CASSLAGKFDYEQYF. In nucleotides, the CDR3 is TGCGCCAGCAGCTTGGCCGGGAAGTTTGACTACGAGCAGTACTTC.

The chain is built from TRBV28 and TRBJ2-2, with TRBD2 matching over 8 bases. This CDR3 has 13 amino acids. J was trimmed by 6 bases and V by 11 bases; bases with no gene match: 8. CDR1 and CDR2 from the germline V gene are MDHEN and SYDVKM. The CDR3 protein is CAATSGGPGELFF. In nucleotides, the CDR3 is TGTGCCGCAACATCGGGGGGGCCCGGGGAGCTGTTTTTT.

This clone was detected a few times. The chain employs TRBV18 and TRBJ1-2; 8 positions agree with TRBD1. Germline CDR1 reads KGHSH; CDR2 reads LQKENI. After removal of 0 bases from V and 3 bases from J, the junction contained 18 bases not matched to a gene. This CDR3 is 20 amino acids long. CDR3 coding DNA: TGTGCCAGCTCACCACCGGAATCGACAGGGGTCCCCCAGGGGGACTATGGCTACACCTTC. Translating gives CASSPPESTGVPQGDYGYTF.

The chain recombines TRBV28 with TRBJ1-1; D gene uncertain. V was trimmed by 6 bases and J by 0 bases, leaving 23 bases between them. The CDR3 runs 18 residues. CDR1 and CDR2 (germline): MDHEN, SYDVKM. Here the CDR3 reads CASRPYGKVRSMNTEAFF. The CDR3 nucleotides read TGTGCCAGCAGGCCTTACGGGAAAGTTAGGTCAATGAACACTGAAGCTTTCTTT. The entire variable domain, with the rest obtained from reference TRBV28 and TRBJ1-1, is as follows: DVKVTQSSRYLVKRTGEKVFLECVQDMDHENMFWYRQDPGLGLRLIYFSYDVKMKEKGDIPEGYSVSREKKERFSLILESASTNQTSMYLCASRPYGKVRSMNTEAFFGQGTRLTVV.

This chain connects TRBV5-4 to TRBJ1-4; maybe TRBD1 (6 bases). CDR3 size: 15 residues. V shed 0 bases and J shed 3 bases, with 9 bases lying between them. CDR1 is SGHNT, CDR2 YYREEE, per germline (reference sequence). CDR3 in amino acids: CASSLVGGANEKLFF. The CDR3, as DNA: TGTGCCAGCAGCTTGGTAGGGGGAGCTAATGAAAAACTGTTTTTT.

The chain recombines TRBV2 with TRBJ2-5; 10 positions match TRBD2. The end of the DNA fits TRBJ2-7 better, so the J call may be wrong. There are 16 residues in the CDR3. CDR1 is SNHLY and CDR2 is FYNNEI in the germline V gene. CDR3 loop: CASSEVSSGGSYEQYF. The CDR3 nucleotides are TGTGCCAGCAGTGAAGTTTCTAGCGGGGGCTCCTACGAGCAGTACTTC.

This clone was detected a few times. V gene TRBV5-1 combines with J gene TRBJ1-2; no clear D gene. Trimming removed 4 bases at V and 8 bases at J, with 18 bases between. The CDR3 contains 14 residues. Germline lookup yields CDR1 SGHRS and CDR2 YFSETQ. The CDR3 spells CASSAAHPLWGYTF. CDR3 sequence (DNA): TGCGCCAGCAGCGCGGCCCATCCTTTGTGGGGCTACACCTTC. Full variable domain (outside the CDR3, taken from reference TRBV5-1 and TRBJ1-2): KAGVTQTPRYLIKTRGQQVTLSCSPISGHRSVSWYQQTPGQGLQFLFEYFSETQRNKGNFPGRFSGRQFSNSRSEMNVSTLELGDSALYLCASSAAHPLWGYTFGSGTRLTVV.

The genes are TRBV27 and TRBJ2-5; possibly TRBD1 for D (6 bases). The length of the CDR3 is 15 residues. Germline lookup yields CDR1 MNHEY and CDR2 SMNVEV (reference sequence). The V and J ends lost 2 bases and 1 base respectively, with 11 bases between them. This CDR3 reads CASSLDRRGQETQYF. CDR3 nucleotides: TGTGCCAGCAGTTTAGATCGCAGGGGCCAAGAGACCCAGTACTTC.

The V and J genes are TRBV10-3 and TRBJ2-3; 9 bases fit TRBD2. The V and J ends lost 11 bases and 2 bases, in that order; junction bases with no gene match: 8. The CDR3 runs to 14 residues. The germline CDR1 and CDR2 sequences are ENHRY and SYGVKD. The CDR3 loop is CAVAIAGDTDTQYF. The CDR3 bases are TGTGCCGTTGCTATAGCGGGGGACACAGATACGCAGTATTTT.

The chain has TRBV19 and TRBJ1-5, with D uncertain. The CDR3 spans 15 residues. V gave up 5 bases and J gave up 5 bases, with 16 bases separating them. Germline V lookup: CDR1 LNHDA, CDR2 SQIVND (reference sequence). CDR3 sequence (DNA): TGTGCCAGTAGTGAGGAGGGTACCGAACATCAGCCCCAGCATTTT. It yields the protein CASSEEGTEHQPQHF.

Only one count was recorded for this clone. V usage is TRBV6-1 and J usage is TRBJ1-6; a possible D gene is TRBD1 (6 bases). Germline V lookup: CDR1 MNHNS, CDR2 SASEGT. V was clipped by 7 bases and J by 7 bases, with 11 bases between them. The CDR3 covers 13 residues. CDR3 loop: CASMGTGNSPLHF. The CDR3 DNA sequence: TGTGCCAGCATGGGAACAGGGAATTCACCCCTCCACTTT.

The V call is TRBV18, the J call TRBJ2-1; D might be TRBD2 (6 bases). Trimming took 3 bases from V and 9 from J, leaving 12 bases between them. From germline, CDR1 is KGHSH and CDR2 LQKENI. CDR3 length: 13 amino acids. The CDR3 here is CASSPEGSGEQFF. The CDR3 DNA reads TGTGCCAGCTCACCGGAGGGCTCCGGTGAGCAGTTCTTC.

The genes are TRBV5-1 and TRBJ1-2; D unclear. The CDR3 consists of 15 residues. Germline V gene sequence: CDR1 SGHRS, CDR2 YFSETQ. V lost 0 bases and J 2 bases, leaving 11 bases between the germline ends. The DNA for the CDR3 is TGCGCCAGCAGCTTGGTATGGCAACAAAACTATGGCTACACCTTC. It translates to CASSLVWQQNYGYTF.

The V and J genes are TRBV10-3 and TRBJ2-7, with unresolved D. The CDR3 consists of 13 residues. Germline lookup yields CDR1 ENHRY and CDR2 SYGVKD. V lost 1 base, J lost 5 bases, and 9 bases lay in between. The CDR3 coding sequence is TGTGCCATCAGTGAGTTCGGTTTCGACGAGCAGTACTTC. This sequence encodes CAISEFGFDEQYF.

The chain is built from TRBV5-1 and TRBJ1-2; D is perhaps TRBD1 (5 bases). CDR3 length: 11 amino acids. V lost 6 bases and J 3 bases, leaving 6 bases between the germline ends. Per the germline V gene, CDR1 is SGHRS and CDR2 is YFSETQ. The CDR3 sequence: CASKTDYGYTF. The CDR3 bases are TGCGCCAGCAAGACAGACTATGGCTACACCTTC.

The chain is built from TRBV4-1 and TRBJ2-5, with D uncertain. The CDR3 has 14 amino acids. Germline V gene data show CDR1 as MGHRA and CDR2 as YSYEKL. V was trimmed by 5 bases and J by 4 bases, leaving 14 bases between them. This CDR3 reads CASSKPQARETQYF. The DNA for the CDR3 is TGCGCCAGCAGCAAACCCCAGGCCCGAGAGACCCAGTACTTC.

The chain carries TRBV6-5 and TRBJ1-2; 8 bases are a match to TRBD1. The V gene's germline CDR1 is MNHEY and CDR2 SVGAGI. Trimming at V came to 8 bases and at J to 7 bases, leaving 15 bases not matched to a gene. The CDR3 consists of 15 residues. CDR3 amino acids: CASSARDRKFFGYTF. The CDR3, as DNA: TGTGCCAGCTCGGCGCGGGACAGGAAATTTTTTGGCTACACCTTC.

The CDR3 region has the DNA TGCAGCGGGGAACACGGGACAGTTAACAATGAGCAGTTCTTC. Translated, it gives CSGEHGTVNNEQFF. The chain carries TRBV29-1 and TRBJ2-1; 7 positions agree with TRBD1. Unmatched junction bases numbered 11, after V lost 7 bases and J lost 5 bases. This CDR3 spans 14 amino acids. CDR1 and CDR2 (germline): SQVTM, ANQGSEA.

V usage is TRBV29-1 and J usage is TRBJ1-1, with D hard to call. V was shortened by 2 bases and J by 0 bases, with 13 bases between the two germline ends. CDR1 is SQVTM and CDR2 is ANQGSEA in the germline V gene. This CDR3 comprises 15 residues. CDR3 DNA sequence: TGCAGCGTTGAATCCCGGGAGGTCATGAACACTGAAGCTTTCTTT. Encoded protein: CSVESREVMNTEAFF.

This rearrangement joins TRBV9 to TRBJ2-7; D gene unclear. Trimming removed 3 bases at V and 3 bases at J, with 13 bases between. The CDR3 consists of 14 residues. Germline V gene data show CDR1 as SGDLS and CDR2 as YYNGEE. CDR3 sequence reads: CASSGAESGYEQYF. CDR3 DNA sequence: TGTGCCAGCAGCGGGGCAGAGAGTGGCTACGAGCAGTACTTC.

This clone was seen just once. The rearrangement links TRBV5-6 to TRBJ2-5; D possibly corresponds to TRBD1 (6 bases). The CDR3 has 14 residues. In germline, CDR1 is SGHDT, CDR2 YYEEEE. Between the trimmed V and J ends, which lost 4 bases and 1 base, there was a span of 11 bases. The CDR3 DNA sequence: TGTGCCAGCAGCCTGTTCAGGGGCCAAGAGACCCAGTACTTC. This codes for CASSLFRGQETQYF. Full variable domain (outside the CDR3, taken from reference TRBV5-6 and TRBJ2-5): DAGVTQSPTHLIKTRGQQVTLRCSPKSGHDTVSWYQQALGQGPQFIFQYYEEEERQRGNFPDRFSGHQFPNYSSELNVNALLLGDSALYLCASSLFRGQETQYFGPGTRLLVL.

This clone occurred once. The gene calls are TRBV9 and TRBJ1-2, with a tentative D call TRBD1 (6 bases). V dropped 3 bases and J dropped 4 bases, with 25 bases sitting between them. CDR1 and CDR2 from the germline V gene are SGDLS and YYNGEE. The length of the CDR3 is 18 residues. CDR3 residues: CASSATEDQGRGIYGYTF. CDR3 nucleotides: TGTGCCAGCAGCGCGACCGAAGATCAGGGGAGGGGGATCTATGGCTACACCTTC.

The V call is TRBV5-1, the J call TRBJ2-1, with 8 bases aligning to TRBD2. CDR1 is SGHRS and CDR2 is YFSETQ in the germline V gene. V lost 4 bases to trimming and J lost 5 bases; unmatched junction nucleotides: 17. There are 18 residues in the CDR3. CDR3 sequence (DNA): TGCGCCAGCAGCGAGGGTAGTGTCGGGGGGGCCCCAGACAATGAGCAGTTCTTC. It yields the protein CASSEGSVGGAPDNEQFF.

V is TRBV25-1 and J is TRBJ1-2, with D possibly matching TRBD1 (5 bases). The CDR3 contains 15 residues. With 3 bases removed from V and 6 bases from J, the gap between germline ends came to 17 bases. Per the germline V gene, CDR1 is MGHDK and CDR2 is SYGVNS. The CDR3 bases are TGTGCCAGCAGTGACCTCGGGGGAGTTGGCAATGGCTACACCTTC. It yields the protein CASSDLGGVGNGYTF.